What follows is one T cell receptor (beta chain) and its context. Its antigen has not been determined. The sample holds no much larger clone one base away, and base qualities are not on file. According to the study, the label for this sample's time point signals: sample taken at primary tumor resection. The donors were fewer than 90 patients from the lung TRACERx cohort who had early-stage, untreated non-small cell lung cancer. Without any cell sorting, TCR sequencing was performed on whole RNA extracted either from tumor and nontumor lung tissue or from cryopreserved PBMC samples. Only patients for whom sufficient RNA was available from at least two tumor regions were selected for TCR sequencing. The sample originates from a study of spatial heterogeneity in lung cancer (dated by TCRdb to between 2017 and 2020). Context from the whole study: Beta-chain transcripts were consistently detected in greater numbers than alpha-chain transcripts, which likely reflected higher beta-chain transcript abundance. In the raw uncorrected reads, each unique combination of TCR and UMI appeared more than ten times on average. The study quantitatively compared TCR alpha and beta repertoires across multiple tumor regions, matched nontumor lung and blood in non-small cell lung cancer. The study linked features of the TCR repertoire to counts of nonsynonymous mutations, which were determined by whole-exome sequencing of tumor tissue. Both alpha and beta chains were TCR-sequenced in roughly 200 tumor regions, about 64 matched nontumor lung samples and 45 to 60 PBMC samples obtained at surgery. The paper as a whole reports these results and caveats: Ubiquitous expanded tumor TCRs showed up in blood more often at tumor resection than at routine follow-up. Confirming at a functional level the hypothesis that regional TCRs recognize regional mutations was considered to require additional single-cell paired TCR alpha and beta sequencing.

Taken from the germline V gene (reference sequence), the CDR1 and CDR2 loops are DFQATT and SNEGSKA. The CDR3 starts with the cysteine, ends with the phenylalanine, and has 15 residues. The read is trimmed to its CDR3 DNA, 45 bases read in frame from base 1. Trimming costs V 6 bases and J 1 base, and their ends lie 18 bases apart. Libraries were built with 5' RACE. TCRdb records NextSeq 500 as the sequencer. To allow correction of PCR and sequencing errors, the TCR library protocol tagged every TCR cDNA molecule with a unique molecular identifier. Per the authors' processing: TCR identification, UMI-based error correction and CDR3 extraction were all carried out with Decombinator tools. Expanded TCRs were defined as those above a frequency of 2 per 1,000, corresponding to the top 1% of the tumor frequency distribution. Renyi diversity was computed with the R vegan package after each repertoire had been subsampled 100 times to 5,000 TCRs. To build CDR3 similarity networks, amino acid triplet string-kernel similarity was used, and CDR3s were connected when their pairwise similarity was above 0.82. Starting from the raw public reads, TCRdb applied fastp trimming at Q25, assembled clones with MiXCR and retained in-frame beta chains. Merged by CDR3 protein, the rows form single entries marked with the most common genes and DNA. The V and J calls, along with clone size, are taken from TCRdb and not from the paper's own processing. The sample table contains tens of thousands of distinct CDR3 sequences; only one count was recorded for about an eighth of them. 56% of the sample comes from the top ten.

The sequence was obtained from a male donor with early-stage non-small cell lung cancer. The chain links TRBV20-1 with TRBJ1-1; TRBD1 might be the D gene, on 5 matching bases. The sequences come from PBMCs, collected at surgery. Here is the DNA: TGCAGTGCACTAACCGATGACAGATCGAACACTGAAGCTTTCTTT. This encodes CSALTDDRSNTEAFF.